Presented here are 27 T cell receptor beta chains from one specimen sequenced in a study of CD8 T cells in ankylosing spondylitis. Notes on the study in general: There was a TCR beta motif, made of several highly homologous variants, that appeared characteristic of ankylosing spondylitis blood.

TCRdb reprocessed the 5' RACE reads via MiXCR and lists one record per CDR3 protein. The sample lists about 330,000 distinct CDR3 sequences, approximately 8% occurring once. These TCRs' antigens remain unknown. Material: blood, either unsorted or a sorted T cell fraction (not recorded which). The receptors were sampled from a male donor with ankylosing spondylitis.

The genes are TRBV27 and TRBJ1-1; possible D gene TRBD1, 6 bases. The CDR3 runs 13 residues. From germline, CDR1 is MNHEY and CDR2 SMNVEV (reference sequence). Deletions cut 6 bases from V and 11 bases from J, with 19 bases between. CDR3 coding DNA: TGTGCCAGCAGCCTACAGTCAGGGGCTGCGGCTTTCTTT. Encoded protein: CASSLQSGAAAFF.

V gene TRBV30 combines with J gene TRBJ1-1, with a tentative D call TRBD1 (6 bases). Germline V CDR1 and CDR2: GTSNPN, SVGIG (reference sequence). The CDR3 contains 11 residues. With 0 bases removed from V and 14 bases from J, the gap between germline ends came to 13 bases. CDR3 DNA sequence: TGTGCCTGGAGTGTCATAGGGGGAGCCTTCTTT. Residues: CAWSVIGGAFF.

The chain recombines TRBV2 with TRBJ1-4, with TRBD1 matching 8 bases. The CDR3 length is 17 residues. V lost 9 bases, J lost 8 bases, and 20 bases stayed unmatched. Germline CDR1 reads SNHLY; CDR2 reads FYNNEI. CDR3 protein: CASYTVGNRGRGEKLFF. CDR3 bases: TGTGCCAGTTATACAGTAGGGAACAGGGGGAGAGGAGAAAAACTGTTTTTT.

This sequence joins TRBV5-1 and TRBJ2-7, with 12 nucleotides matching TRBD2. Per germline, CDR1 SGHRS and CDR2 YFSETQ. V trimming: 4 bases; J trimming: 6 bases; junction bases outside the gene matches: 5. The CDR3 length is 14 residues. The CDR3 region is CASSDGLAGIEQYF. CDR3 bases: TGCGCCAGCAGCGACGGACTAGCGGGGATCGAGCAGTACTTC.

This clonotype was counted many times. The rearrangement uses TRBV3-1 and TRBJ2-1; 9 positions agree with TRBD2. Germline values: CDR1 LGHDT, CDR2 YNNKEL (reference sequence). Unmatched junction bases numbered 8, after V lost 0 bases and J lost 8 bases. This CDR3 contains 16 residues. This CDR3 is CASSQDSVAGADEQFF. The CDR3 nucleotides are TGTGCCAGCAGCCAAGACTCGGTAGCGGGAGCGGATGAGCAGTTCTTC.

This clonotype was seen repeatedly, ten times or more. V gene TRBV7-9 combines with J gene TRBJ2-5; the D is unclear. Trimming cost V 5 bases and J 3 bases, with 10 bases left between them. CDR3 length equals 13 residues. From germline, CDR1 is SEHNR and CDR2 FQNEAQ (reference sequence). The CDR3 region is CASSQPGKETQYF. DNA of the CDR3: TGTGCCAGCAGCCAACCGGGTAAAGAGACCCAGTACTTC.

This clonotype was recorded a few times. The CDR3 loop reads CASSLPGSGNTGELFF. The CDR3 region has the DNA TGCGCCAGCAGCTTGCCCGGGAGCGGTAACACCGGGGAGCTGTTTTTT. V usage is TRBV5-1 and J usage is TRBJ2-2, with D possibly being TRBD2 (6 bases). Trimming removed 1 base from V and 2 bases from J, with 12 bases in between. This CDR3 has 16 amino acids. Germline V gene lookup returns CDR1 SGHRS and CDR2 YFSETQ.

The sample holds a few counts of this clonotype. The rearrangement joins TRBV7-3 to TRBJ2-2; 8 bases are shared with TRBD1. After removal of 5 bases from V and 6 bases from J, the junction contained 11 bases not matched to a gene. The CDR3 loop spans 16 amino acids. The germline CDR1 and CDR2 sequences are SGHTA and FQGTGA. As DNA, the CDR3 is TGTGCCAGCAGCCCGCCTAGGGCAGGGGGCCCCGGGGAGCTGTTTTTT. Amino acids: CASSPPRAGGPGELFF.

This clonotype turned up a few times. This chain joins TRBV27 and TRBJ2-6; D unclear. Germline CDR1 is MNHEY and CDR2 is SMNVEV (reference sequence). With 7 bases removed from V and 0 bases from J, the gap between germline ends came to 13 bases. The CDR3 extends over 16 amino acids. CDR3: CASKAVLHSGANVLTF. The CDR3 DNA reads TGTGCCAGCAAAGCAGTTCTCCACTCTGGGGCCAACGTCCTGACTTTC.

J is TRBJ1-1 and V is TRBV4-1, with D unclear. Germline V gene data show CDR1 as MGHRA and CDR2 as YSYEKL. The ends were cut back, 1 base at V and 5 bases at J, with 14 bases in the middle. CDR3 length: 15 residues. The CDR3 here is CASSQGARTGTEAFF. CDR3 DNA sequence: TGCGCCAGCAGCCAAGGGGCCAGGACGGGGACTGAAGCTTTCTTT.

V and J are TRBV7-9 and TRBJ2-5; the match to TRBD2 covers 13 bases. The length of the CDR3 is 16 residues. CDR1 is SEHNR, CDR2 FQNEAQ, per germline (reference sequence). Losses at the gene ends were 6 bases for V and 3 bases for J; bases not matched to a gene: 7. Here the CDR3 reads CASRLWGTSGEETQYF. The DNA of the CDR3 is TGTGCCAGCAGACTGTGGGGGACTAGCGGGGAAGAGACCCAGTACTTC.

As to this clonotype: This may come from a read error, since a much larger clone is one base off. The V gene is TRBV29-1, the J gene TRBJ1-1, with D perhaps TRBD1 (6 bases). The CDR3 sequence is 13 residues long. The germline gives CDR1 SQVTM, CDR2 ANQGSEA. Here the CDR3 DNA reads TGCAGCGGAGCCTATTACAGGGACACTGAAGCTCTCTTT. This encodes CSGAYYRDTEALF.

This clonotype was seen at least ten times. V and J are TRBV29-1 and TRBJ1-1, with D uncertain. This CDR3 has 14 residues. V was shortened by 4 bases and J by 1 base, with 13 bases between the two germline ends. The germline CDR1 and CDR2 sequences are SQVTM and ANQGSEA. In DNA form, the CDR3 reads TGCAGCGTTGCTAGCCGGGAGCAGAACACTGAAGCTTTCTTT. Amino acid sequence: CSVASREQNTEAFF.

The J gene is TRBJ2-1, the V gene TRBV10-1; 10 positions match TRBD2. Per the germline V gene, CDR1 is WNHNN and CDR2 is SYGVQD (reference sequence). The CDR3 consists of 15 residues. Germline trimming cut 5 bases from V and 8 bases from J; bases unmatched to any gene: 9. In DNA, the CDR3 is TGCGCCAGCAGTTCACCTAGCGGGAGTAGGGATGAGCAGTTCTTC. Its translation: CASSSPSGSRDEQFF.

The V and J genes are TRBV20-1 and TRBJ2-5; either TRBD1 or TRBD2 may supply D (5 bases each). Per the germline V gene, CDR1 is DFQATT and CDR2 is SNEGSKA (reference sequence). The CDR3 contains 14 residues. The V gene lost 2 bases and the J gene lost 2 bases, with 12 bases spanning the gap. The CDR3: CSARRGVGQETQYF. CDR3 DNA: TGCAGTGCTAGAAGGGGAGTAGGGCAAGAGACCCAGTACTTC.

This clonotype was seen many times. This sequence joins TRBV5-1 and TRBJ2-7, with 8 bases aligning to TRBD1. V gave up 4 bases and J gave up 4 bases; unmatched junction bases: 7. The CDR3 runs to 14 residues. CDR1 is SGHRS and CDR2 is YFSETQ in the germline V gene. The CDR3 spells CASSVGQEVYEQYF. The CDR3 bases are TGCGCCAGCAGCGTGGGACAGGAAGTTTACGAGCAGTACTTC.

The gene calls are TRBV27 and TRBJ1-5, with D possibly being TRBD1 (5 bases). Germline CDR1 MNHEY, CDR2 SMNVEV (reference sequence). V lost 1 base and J lost 4, with 20 bases in between. This CDR3 has 18 residues. For the CDR3, the DNA is TGTGCCAGCAGTTTATTAGGGACGGGGCCAGTGGGTAATCAGCCCCAGCATTTT. Its translation is CASSLLGTGPVGNQPQHF.

The chain links TRBV20-1 to TRBJ1-1; D uncertain. V lost 1 base, J lost 1 base, and 10 bases lay in between. Germline-derived CDR1 and CDR2 are DFQATT and SNEGSKA (reference sequence). The CDR3 sequence is 14 residues long. CDR3 nucleotide sequence: TGCAGTGCTAGAGGCGCCAGATGGAACACTGAAGCTTTCTTT. Its protein product is CSARGARWNTEAFF.

This clonotype was found a few times. The rearrangement links TRBV5-1 to TRBJ1-4; 8 bases are a match to TRBD1. The CDR3 consists of 13 residues. J gave up 8 bases and V 6 bases, and 6 bases lay outside the gene matches. The germline V gene has CDR1 SGHRS and CDR2 YFSETQ. This chain's CDR3 is CASKDRELEKLFF. CDR3 coding DNA: TGCGCCAGCAAGGACAGGGAATTAGAAAAACTGTTTTTT.

V is TRBV27 and J is TRBJ2-1, with 8 bases fitting TRBD2. Trimming cost V 0 bases and J 8 bases; bases outside gene matches: 9. This CDR3 is built from 16 residues. CDR1 MNHEY and CDR2 SMNVEV come from the germline V gene (reference sequence). CDR3 residues: CASSLSPSGRGDEQFF. The DNA for the CDR3 is TGTGCCAGCAGTTTATCCCCCAGCGGGAGAGGGGATGAGCAGTTCTTC.

In this sample, this clonotype turned up a few times. The chain links TRBV20-1 to TRBJ2-3, with D tentatively TRBD2 (5 bases). Germline CDR1 DFQATT, CDR2 SNEGSKA (reference sequence). The V end was cut by 6 bases, the J end by 2 bases, with 18 bases between. The CDR3 consists of 15 residues. CDR3 nucleotides: TGCAGTGCGAGCCCTCGAGCGGTGCCCACAGATACGCAGTATTTT. Residues: CSASPRAVPTDTQYF.

The chain joins TRBV18 to TRBJ2-1; either TRBD1 or TRBD2 may supply D (6 bases each). Germline loops: CDR1 KGHSH, CDR2 LQKENI. The CDR3 runs to 17 residues. V lost 6 bases, J lost 5 bases, and 23 bases lay in between. CDR3 nucleotides: TGTGCCAGCTCGTCCGGGAGTGGGGGGCGCGCGGACAATGAGCAGTTCTTC. It encodes CASSSGSGGRADNEQFF.

This rearrangement joins TRBV7-8 to TRBJ2-1; 9 bases match TRBD2. CDR1 and CDR2 from the germline V gene are SGHVS and FQNEAQ. With 5 bases clipped from V and 2 bases from J, the junction kept 10 bases outside the gene matches. The CDR3 contains 17 residues. CDR3 in DNA: TGTGCCAGCAGCGCCGACCATAGCGGGAGAACCTACAATGAGCAGTTCTTC. Amino acid sequence: CASSADHSGRTYNEQFF.

There are a few counts of this clonotype. This chain uses TRBV6-1 with TRBJ1-1; 9 bases are shared with TRBD1. CDR1 MNHNS and CDR2 SASEGT come from the germline V gene. The junction had 9 bases not matched to a gene; V was cut back by 6 bases and J by 4 bases. The CDR3 has 15 amino acids. CDR3 DNA sequence: TGTGCCAGCAGCCCGCCAGGGACAGGGAGCACTGAAGCTTTCTTT. This sequence encodes CASSPPGTGSTEAFF.

This clonotype was detected a few times. The chain employs TRBV27 and TRBJ2-3, with D uncertain. The length of the CDR3 is 15 residues. V dropped 2 bases and J dropped 0 bases, with 9 bases sitting between them. Germline lookup yields CDR1 MNHEY and CDR2 SMNVEV (reference sequence). The chain's CDR3 is CASSLSGWSTDTQYF. DNA for the CDR3: TGTGCCAGCAGTTTAAGTGGGTGGAGCACAGATACGCAGTATTTT.

In its sample, this clonotype was seen a few times. This chain links TRBV24-1 with TRBJ2-3; TRBD1 might be the D (6 bases). The CDR3 is 15 amino acids. Germline CDR1 is KGHDR and CDR2 is SFDVKD. Trimming stripped 4 bases from V and 0 bases from J, with 10 bases between. The CDR3 sequence: CATSDPQGSTDTQYF. CDR3 in DNA: TGTGCCACCAGTGACCCACAGGGTAGCACAGATACGCAGTATTTT.

This clonotype occurred many times. This chain connects TRBV10-1 to TRBJ2-7, with D tentatively TRBD2 (6 bases). The CDR3 runs to 13 residues. Per germline, CDR1 WNHNN and CDR2 SYGVQD (reference sequence). V was cut by 5 bases and J by 4 bases, with 12 bases left in between. CDR3 residues: CASSSSGTYEQYF. CDR3 in DNA: TGCGCCAGCAGTTCCTCCGGGACTTACGAGCAGTACTTC.